Presented here are 7 T cell receptor beta chains from one specimen sequenced in a study of T cells in tumors after PD-1 blockade (dated by TCRdb to between 2018 and 2021). Receptors were amplified or captured by the immunoSEQ multiplex PCR assay. What TCRdb holds here is the immuneACCESS table cut down to in-frame rearrangements. Part of the clones is not present; checked against another copy, under half of the missing clones reflect an unresolved V gene, and the others are unexplained. Present in this sample are about 59,000 clones, just under 80% of which were seen just once. Roughly 12% of the sample lies in the top ten. The time point label for this specimen denotes: before anti-PD-1 therapy. The material sequenced was PBMCs, taken before anti-PD-1 treatment. These TCRs come from a human donor with basal cell carcinoma.

V gene TRBV30 combines with J gene TRBJ2-2, with D perhaps matching TRBD2 (5 bases). Looked up from germline, CDR1 is GTSNPN and CDR2 is SVGIG (reference sequence). Trimming pared 4 bases from V and 7 bases from J, leaving 19 bases between. CDR3 length equals 15 residues. The CDR3 nucleotides read TGTGCCTGGACCCCCCGGAGGCAGGAACTCGGGGAGCTGTTTTTT. Its translation is CAWTPRRQELGELFF.

CDR3 loop: CASRAGTGDQPQHF. Here the CDR3 DNA reads TGTGCCAGCAGGGCCGGGACAGGGGATCAGCCCCAGCATTTT. J is TRBJ1-5 and V is TRBV6-5, with 10 bases that match TRBD1. V was clipped by 6 bases and J by 5 bases; unmatched bases: 4. This CDR3 region has 14 residues. Germline V CDR1 and CDR2: MNHEY, SVGAGI.

The rearrangement links TRBV4-1 to TRBJ1-4; TRBD1 aligns across 8 bases. The V segment lost 1 base and the J segment 7 bases; nucleotides outside the gene matches: 2. The CDR3 consists of 14 residues. The germline V gene has CDR1 MGHRA and CDR2 YSYEKL. CDR3 coding DNA: TGCGCCAGCAGCCAAGGACAGGGGAGTGAAAAACTGTTTTTT. This encodes CASSQGQGSEKLFF.

V usage is TRBV4-2 and J usage is TRBJ2-5; 7 nucleotides align to TRBD1. CDR3 size: 16 residues. CDR1 and CDR2 from the germline V gene are LGHNA and YNFKEQ. V dropped 1 base and J dropped 1; count of bases not matched to a gene: 6. CDR3 DNA sequence: TGTGCCAGCAGCCAAGGCTTCCGGGACAGCCAAGAGACCCAGTACTTC. This codes for CASSQGFRDSQETQYF.

V usage is TRBV7-3 and J usage is TRBJ2-5, with 12 bases identical to TRBD2. J was trimmed by 5 bases and V by 5 bases; bases with no gene match: 6. The CDR3 spans 15 residues. Germline V gives CDR1 SGHTA, CDR2 FQGTGA. The CDR3 loop is CASSPTSGGLETQYF. CDR3 coding DNA: TGTGCCAGCAGCCCGACTAGCGGGGGTTTGGAGACCCAGTACTTC. The full variable domain, rest sourced from reference TRBV7-3 and TRBJ2-5, is GAGVSQTPSNKVTEKGKYVELRCDPISGHTALYWYRQSLGQGPEFLIYFQGTGAADDSGLPNDRFFAVRPEGSVSTLKIQRTERGDSAVYLCASSPTSGGLETQYFGPGTRLLVL.

The chain couples TRBV2 to TRBJ1-2, with 8 bases aligning to TRBD1. CDR1 and CDR2 (germline): SNHLY, FYNNEI. The CDR3 has 17 residues. The V and J ends lost 3 bases and 0 bases, in that order; junction bases with no gene match: 9. CDR3 nucleotides: TGTGCCAGCAGTGAGGACAGGGCATGGAAGGCTAACTATGGCTACACCTTC. This gives the protein CASSEDRAWKANYGYTF.

The chain combines TRBV6-4 with TRBJ2-7; D not certain. The V and J ends lost 4 bases and 3 bases respectively, with 10 bases between them. Germline V gives CDR1 MRHNA, CDR2 SNTAGT. This CDR3 is built from 13 residues. CDR3 sequence reads: CASSVRFGYEQYF. CDR3 coding DNA: TGTGCCAGCAGTGTGCGGTTTGGCTACGAGCAGTACTTC.